What follows is one TCR beta chain and its context. Its antigen is still unknown. These data are taken from a study of blood T cells in healthy people across ages. Each sample had at least 6 million PBMCs isolated. Every sample gave at least 5 micrograms of total RNA when it was extracted. Study findings and constraints: It was not known whether donors were CMV positive (a possible confounder of expanded clonotype changes). A roughly linear fall in TCR beta diversity per million T cells was seen with increasing age.

Germline CDR1 reads SGHRS; CDR2 reads YFSETQ. CDR3 size: 19 residues. The J segment lost 4 bases and the V segment lost 3 bases, leaving 18 bases of the junction unmatched. With a J-beta primer mix and a sample-barcoded 5' primer, a second PCR ran roughly 6 to 11 cycles. Each CDR3 protein gets one entry after TCRdb re-called the 5' RACE reads with MiXCR. The sample consists of roughly 2 million distinct CDR3 sequences, approximately 50% of them appearing once. The material sequenced was blood. The receptor was isolated from a woman aged 40 to 50 in good health. The J gene is TRBJ2-1, the V gene TRBV5-1; 8 bases align to TRBD2. The CDR3 DNA follows: TGCGCCAGCAGCTCCCCCCACGTGGTAGCGGGGCCCGGGTACAATGAGCAGTTCTTC. Its protein product is CASSSPHVVAGPGYNEQFF.